Presented here are 17 T cell receptor beta chains from one specimen sequenced in a study of shared clonotypes between healthy human individuals. Profiled with immunoSEQ multiplex PCR; TCRdb holds only in-frame clones, not every one. Of about 340,000 clones listed, 70% to 75% were seen once; the top ten hold roughly a tenth. The sequencing input was memory CD4+ T cells sorted from blood. Subset given: CD45RA-negative fraction. The source is a man aged 25-45 years in good health.

To note about this clone: This may stem from a read error, because a much larger clone lies one nucleotide away. Other DNA sequences of this sample code for an identical CDR3. The rearrangement links TRBV5-1 to TRBJ2-3, with D unclear. Germline V gives CDR1 SGHRS, CDR2 YFSETQ. V lost 4 bases and J 0 bases, leaving 0 bases between the germline ends. This CDR3 is built from 11 residues. DNA for the CDR3: TGCGCCAGCAGCAGCACAGATACGCAGTATTTT. This gives the protein CASSSTDTQYF.

The CDR3 coding sequence is TGTGCCAGCAGTGATGCGGGGGGGAGGACAGATACGCAGTATTTT. Translation gives CASSDAGGRTDTQYF. The chain joins TRBV25-1 to TRBJ2-3; TRBD2 aligns across 9 bases. J lost 3 bases, V lost 3 bases, and 4 bases had no gene match. CDR1 and CDR2 from the germline V gene are MGHDK and SYGVNS. This CDR3 region has 15 residues.

In its sample, this clone was seen a few times. This sequence joins TRBV18 and TRBJ2-2; D possibly corresponds to TRBD2 (5 bases). Trimming took off 5 bases at V and 1 base at J, with 11 bases between the two ends. The CDR3 runs to 15 residues. Germline V CDR1 and CDR2: KGHSH, LQKENI. The CDR3 is CASSTGLLNTGELFF. The CDR3 DNA is TGTGCCAGCTCAACCGGACTGCTGAACACCGGGGAGCTGTTTTTT.

The J gene is TRBJ1-1, the V gene TRBV7-8; TRBD1 matches 7 bases. The CDR3 is 14 amino acids. Looked up from germline, CDR1 is SGHVS and CDR2 is FQNEAQ. V trimming: 2 bases; J trimming: 2 bases; junction bases outside the gene matches: 2. The CDR3 DNA reads TGTGCCAGCAGCTTAAGGACAGGTAACACTGAAGCTTTCTTT. It specifies CASSLRTGNTEAFF.

This clone has a single count. The rearrangement uses TRBV10-2 and TRBJ2-5; D unresolved. Per germline, CDR1 WSHSY and CDR2 SAAADI. This CDR3 comprises 12 residues. Trimming pared 5 bases from V and 0 bases from J, leaving 4 bases between. CDR3 amino acids: CASSNNQETQYF. CDR3 DNA sequence: TGCGCCAGCAGTAACAACCAAGAGACCCAGTACTTC.

The rearrangement joins TRBV9 to TRBJ2-1, with TRBD1 matching 9 bases. The V and J ends lost 2 bases and 4 bases, in that order; junction bases with no gene match: 4. This CDR3 is built from 15 residues. Germline CDR1 and CDR2: SGDLS and YYNGEE. CDR3 DNA sequence: TGTGCCAGCAGCGTCGACGGGACAGGGTACAATGAGCAGTTCTTC. Residues: CASSVDGTGYNEQFF.

The chain links TRBV27 to TRBJ2-7; TRBD1 matches 7 bases. Germline loops: CDR1 MNHEY, CDR2 SMNVEV (reference sequence). The ends lost 6 bases at V and 1 base at J; junction bases unmatched: 6. The CDR3 loop spans 14 amino acids. The CDR3 region is CASRSTGQSYEQYF. In DNA form, the CDR3 reads TGTGCCAGCAGGTCCACGGGACAGTCCTACGAGCAGTACTTC.

The J gene is TRBJ1-5, the V gene TRBV2; D gene uncertain. Trimming took 4 bases from V and 1 from J, leaving 8 bases between them. The V gene's germline CDR1 is SNHLY and CDR2 FYNNEI. This CDR3 comprises 14 residues. CDR3 region: CASSVSTSNQPQHF. The DNA for the CDR3 is TGTGCCAGCAGTGTCTCGACAAGCAATCAGCCCCAGCATTTT.

The chain uses TRBV19 and TRBJ2-1; 7 bases agree with TRBD2. The V gene end was trimmed by 4 bases and the J gene end by 0 bases; junction bases not matched to a gene: 15. The CDR3 is 19 residues long. Germline assignment: CDR1 LNHDA and CDR2 SQIVND (reference sequence). The CDR3 region is CASSRPLSGRETSYNEQFF. CDR3 in DNA: TGTGCCAGTAGTAGGCCCCTAAGTGGGCGGGAGACCTCCTACAATGAGCAGTTCTTC.

The chain has TRBV9 and TRBJ2-5, with 12 bases that match TRBD2. Germline CDR1 and CDR2: SGDLS and YYNGEE. With V trimmed by 0 bases and J by 1 base, 7 bases remained unmatched. This CDR3 region has 18 residues. This chain's CDR3 is CASSVGLAGGPPQETQYF. CDR3 DNA: TGTGCCAGCAGCGTAGGGCTAGCGGGAGGGCCTCCCCAAGAGACCCAGTACTTC.

J is TRBJ1-1 and V is TRBV5-8; no clear D. CDR1 SGHTS and CDR2 YDEGEE come from the germline V gene. Trimming took 1 base from V and 1 from J, leaving 11 bases between them. The CDR3 is 15 amino acids. CDR3 coding DNA: TGTGCCAGCAGCTTGTTGTCGCGGGGGAACACTGAAGCTTTCTTT. Translated, it gives CASSLLSRGNTEAFF. Supplemented by reference TRBV5-8 and TRBJ1-1, the full variable domain reads EAGVTQSPTHLIKTRGQQATLRCSPISGHTSVYWYQQALGLGLQFLLWYDEGEERNRGNFPPRFSGRQFPNYSSELNVNALELEDSALYLCASSLLSRGNTEAFFGQGTRLTVV.

The rearrangement links TRBV25-1 to TRBJ2-7; D may be TRBD1 (5 bases). CDR3 length equals 14 residues. Between the trimmed V and J ends, which lost 3 bases and 6 bases, there was a span of 15 bases. Germline CDR1 MGHDK, CDR2 SYGVNS. CDR3 protein: CASSDWPGMSEQYF. The CDR3 DNA is TGTGCCAGCAGTGACTGGCCAGGGATGAGCGAGCAGTACTTC.

This chain links TRBV19 with TRBJ2-7, with D maybe TRBD2 (5 bases). Trimming pared 4 bases from V and 2 bases from J, leaving 9 bases between. Germline V lookup: CDR1 LNHDA, CDR2 SQIVND (reference sequence). The CDR3 is made up of 13 amino acids. The CDR3 here is CASSNPGTYEQYF. The CDR3 DNA reads TGTGCCAGTAGTAATCCGGGAACCTACGAGCAGTACTTC. Full variable domain (outside the CDR3, taken from reference TRBV19 and TRBJ2-7): DGGITQSPKYLFRKEGQNVTLSCEQNLNHDAMYWYRQDPGQGLRLIYYSQIVNDFQKGDIAEGYSVSREKKESFPLTVTSAQKNPTAFYLCASSNPGTYEQYFGPGTRLTVT.

V is TRBV28 and J is TRBJ2-4; 9 nucleotides match TRBD2. Germline lookup yields CDR1 MDHEN and CDR2 SYDVKM. The length of the CDR3 is 18 residues. DNA for the CDR3: TGTGCATCCAGGGTGGCGGGAGGGCAGGGAGGGGCCAAAAACATTCAGTACTTC. Its translation is CASRVAGGQGGAKNIQYF.

As DNA, the CDR3 is TGTGCCAGTAGTATAGCCCAGGGAGGGGCAGATACGCAGTATTTT. Protein product: CASSIAQGGADTQYF. The genes are TRBV19 and TRBJ2-3; 7 bases align to TRBD2. This CDR3 has 15 residues. V shed 1 base and J 4 bases; nucleotides not matched to a gene: 5. Germline V gene sequence: CDR1 LNHDA, CDR2 SQIVND (reference sequence).

This sequence joins TRBV6-5 and TRBJ2-2; D is undetermined. The CDR3 length is 12 residues. The V end was cut by 8 bases, the J end by 6 bases, with 10 bases between. Germline V gene sequence: CDR1 MNHEY, CDR2 SVGAGI. The CDR3 DNA follows: TGTGCCAGCCGGCTGTTTTCCGGGGAGCTGTTTTTT. Protein: CASRLFSGELFF.

V is TRBV27 and J is TRBJ2-7, with D possibly being TRBD1 (6 bases). The germline V gene encodes CDR1 MNHEY and CDR2 SMNVEV (reference sequence). The germline V and J ends were trimmed by 5 bases and 2 bases, with 13 bases remaining between them. The CDR3 runs to 14 residues. The CDR3 spells CASSPSQGPYEQYF. The DNA of the CDR3 is TGTGCCAGCAGTCCTTCACAGGGCCCCTACGAGCAGTACTTC.